A selection of T cell receptor beta chains follows, all from one sample in a study of T cells in Graves' hyperthyroidism and ophthalmopathy. TCRdb analysed the multiplex PCR reads with MiXCR anew, one entry per CDR3 protein. The repertoire consists of around 580,000 distinct CDR3 sequences, with approximately 44% occurring once and the leading ten covering more than 7.5%. The source material was peripheral blood or thyroid tissue (not recorded which). All receptors derive from a woman in her late teens or twenties with Graves' hyperthyroidism. Both conserved end residues are part of each CDR3. D genes are given only for firm matches. Clone size, where shown, is once, few, many, or a class for clones that have expanded.

many	.	TRBJ2-2	TRBV7-2	TGTGCCAGCAGTTTTCCTGGCTTCCGGGCCCCCGGGGAGCTGTTTTTT	CASSFPGFRAPGELFF
.	.	TRBJ2-2	TRBV7-3	TGTGCCAGCAGTTACGGCACGACAGGGGAGCTGTTTTTT	CASSYGTTGELFF
many	.	TRBJ1-2	TRBV7-6	TGTGCCAGCAGCTTAGCGGGGGACGGCTACACCTTC	CASSLAGDGYTF
.	.	TRBJ2-5	TRBV2	TGTGCCAGCAGTGAGGGTATCCAAGAGACCCAGTACTTC	CASSEGIQETQYF
many	.	TRBJ1-1	TRBV19	TGTGCCAGTAACTCCAATAGGGGAGACACTGAAGCTTTCTTT	CASNSNRGDTEAFF
many	.	TRBJ1-2	TRBV6-6	TGTGCCAGCAGTTCCTCAGAGCGGGACGGCTACACCTTC	CASSSSERDGYTF
many	.	TRBJ2-6	TRBV19	TGTGCCAGTAGTATAACAGGCTCTGGGGCCAACGTCCTGACTTTC	CASSITGSGANVLTF
few	.	TRBJ1-4	TRBV3-1	TGTGCCAGCAGCCAAGAGGATGAAAAACTGTTTTTT	CASSQEDEKLFF
.	TRBD1	TRBJ1-5	TRBV6-5	TGTGCCAGCAGTTACGAGTCAGGCAGGGGGCTGGAGAGCAATCAGCCCCAGCATTTT	CASSYESGRGLESNQPQHF
many	TRBD2	TRBJ2-2	TRBV7-3	TGTGCCAGCAGCCCTGGGGGACTAGCGGGCATCGGGGAGCTGTTTTTT	CASSPGGLAGIGELFF
.	.	TRBJ1-4	TRBV14	TGTGCCAGCAGCTGGACCGGAGGGTATGAAAAACTGTTTTTT	CASSWTGGYEKLFF
many	.	TRBJ1-4	TRBV20-1	TGCAGTGCGCCTGTCGCGGTGCCGGGTGAAAAACTGTTTTTT	CSAPVAVPGEKLFF
many	TRBD1	TRBJ1-2	TRBV6-5	TGTGCCAGCAGTTACGACAGGGGGAACTATGGCTACACCTTC	CASSYDRGNYGYTF
many	.	TRBJ1-6	TRBV20-1	TGCAGTGCTAGTGGGGCAGGACGTTACGCACCCCTCCACTTT	CSASGAGRYAPLHF
.	.	TRBJ1-1	TRBV2	TGTGCCAGCAGTGCATGGCAGGGCCCTGAAGCTTTCTTT	CASSAWQGPEAFF
few	.	TRBJ2-2	TRBV2	TGTGCCAGCAGTGAGGAGAACAGGTCTGGGGAGCTGTTTTTT	CASSEENRSGELFF
many	.	TRBJ1-2	TRBV20-1	TGCAGTGCTAGGCCCCGACACAACAACTATGGCTACACCTTC	CSARPRHNNYGYTF
many	.	TRBJ2-2	TRBV5-6	TGTGCCAGCAGCTTGATCGGGATCGCGAACACCGGGGAGCTGTTTTTT	CASSLIGIANTGELFF
many	.	TRBJ1-5	TRBV7-9	TGTGCCAGCAGCAAAAACCGGGTTCTGCCCCAGCATTTT	CASSKNRVLPQHF
once	.	TRBJ2-7	TRBV7-6	TGTGCCAGCAGCCTAGGCAATATAAGAGCCGAGCAATACTTC	CASSLGNIRAEQYF
many	.	TRBJ1-6	TRBV5-8	TGTGCCAGCAGCTTTGAACAGGCCCCTTCACCCCTCCACTTT	CASSFEQAPSPLHF
once	.	TRBJ2-7	TRBV19	TGTGCCAGTACCAAAACCGGAAGCTGCGAGCAGTACTTC	CASTKTGSCEQYF
once	.	TRBJ2-7	TRBV29-1	TGCAGCGCTGGGGGACGTTCGACCTACGAGCAGTACTTC	CSAGGRSTYEQYF
.	.	TRBJ2-7	TRBV11-3	TGTGCCAGCAGCTTAGAGTTGGGAGAGCAGTACTTC	CASSLELGEQYF
.	TRBD2	TRBJ2-5	TRBV18	TGTGCCAGCTCACCTTTTGACCTAGCGGGTGAGACCCAGTACTTC	CASSPFDLAGETQYF
many	.	TRBJ1-2	TRBV18	TGTGCCAGCTCAGGCAGGGAAACGAGGAATGGCTACACCTTC	CASSGRETRNGYTF
many	TRBD1	TRBJ1-2	TRBV20-1	TGCAGTGCTAGACGAGACAGGGGGGACTATGGCTACACCTTC	CSARRDRGDYGYTF
many	.	TRBJ2-5	TRBV20-1	TGCAGTGCTAGACCTTGGGGGTTAAAGGAGACCCAGTACTTC	CSARPWGLKETQYF
many	.	TRBJ1-1	TRBV4-2	TGTGCCAGCAGCCAAGAGGGGGGAGGGAACACTGAAGCTTTCTTT	CASSQEGGGNTEAFF
few	.	TRBJ1-1	TRBV7-9	TGTGCCAGCAGCCCCGGATCTATGAACACTGAAGCTTTCTTT	CASSPGSMNTEAFF
.	TRBD2	TRBJ2-1	TRBV7-8	TGTGCCAGCCGACCCGGACTAGCAGACTACAATGAGCAGTTCTTC	CASRPGLADYNEQFF
.	.	TRBJ1-1	TRBV29-1	TGCAGCGTTGATCAGGGCGACACTGAAGCTTTCTTT	CSVDQGDTEAFF
many	TRBD2	TRBJ2-7	TRBV9	TGTGCCAGCAGCCTGGGGGCTAGCGGGAGCTACGAGCAGTACTTC	CASSLGASGSYEQYF
.	TRBD2	TRBJ2-3	TRBV12-3/TRBV12-4	TGTGCCAGCAGTTTAGGTGGCGGGGGTCGCGCAGATACGCAGTATTTT	CASSLGGGGRADTQYF
many	.	TRBJ2-7	TRBV27	TGTGCCAGCAGTACCGACCGCTCCCGTGAGCAGTACTTC	CASSTDRSREQYF
.	.	TRBJ2-3	TRBV24-1	TGTGCCACCGGGCAGGGTGCAGATACGCAGTATTTT	CATGQGADTQYF